Presented here are 15 T cell receptor beta chains from one specimen sequenced in a study of blood T cell repertoires in COVID-19. The repertoire was sequenced with immunoSEQ multiplex PCR; TCRdb's copy has only in-frame clones and lacks some. Of about 130,000 clones in the sample, 75% to 90% were seen once. The sample was peripheral blood. These receptors were collected from a woman of 80 years or more with COVID-19, enrolled during active disease.

The rearrangement joins TRBV10-3 to TRBJ2-3; possible D gene TRBD2, 5 bases. The CDR3 loop spans 13 amino acids. The germline V gene encodes CDR1 ENHRY and CDR2 SYGVKD. The V end was cut by 10 bases, the J end by 2 bases, with 13 bases between. Here the CDR3 DNA reads TGTGCCAGCCGGACGGAGGTCACAGATACGCAGTATTTT. It codes for CASRTEVTDTQYF.

The CDR3: CASSLGGVMDQPQHF. The CDR3 bases are TGCGCCAGCAGCTTGGGGGGGGTCATGGATCAGCCCCAGCATTTT. V gene TRBV5-1 combines with J gene TRBJ1-5, with a tentative D call TRBD1 (5 bases). The CDR3 is made up of 15 amino acids. Germline CDR1 and CDR2: SGHRS and YFSETQ. Trimming left V 0 bases short and J 5 bases short, with 12 bases between.

The V and J genes are TRBV15 and TRBJ2-1; possibly TRBD2 for D (5 bases). V was shortened by 0 bases and J by 13 bases, with 19 bases between the two germline ends. Germline lookup yields CDR1 LNHNV and CDR2 YYDKDF (reference sequence). The CDR3 is 15 amino acids. The CDR3 sequence is CATSRDWAPEDPQFF. The CDR3 region has the DNA TGTGCCACCAGCAGAGATTGGGCACCGGAGGACCCTCAGTTCTTC.

The rearrangement joins TRBV19 to TRBJ2-5; 9 positions match TRBD1. This CDR3 region has 15 residues. Germline values: CDR1 LNHDA, CDR2 SQIVND (reference sequence). The V and J ends lost 6 bases and 4 bases, in that order; junction bases with no gene match: 9. CDR3 protein: CASSSGTGSPETQYF. In DNA, the CDR3 is TGTGCCAGTAGCTCCGGGACAGGGTCCCCAGAGACCCAGTACTTC.

The CDR3 spells CASSPGGGNTIYF. CDR3 DNA: TGTGCCAGCAGCCCGGGGGGAGGAAACACCATATATTTT. The V gene is TRBV7-2, the J gene TRBJ1-3; TRBD1 is a possible D gene (5 bases). V was shortened by 5 bases and J by 4 bases, with 9 bases between the two germline ends. Looked up from germline, CDR1 is SGHTA and CDR2 is FQGNSA. This CDR3 is built from 13 residues.

The V call is TRBV2, the J call TRBJ2-2; D not resolved. CDR3 size: 15 residues. Germline assignment: CDR1 SNHLY and CDR2 FYNNEI. V dropped 1 base and J dropped 1 base, with 7 bases sitting between them. The CDR3 DNA reads TGTGCCAGCAGTGAAGGGGCCCTGAACACCGGGGAGCTGTTTTTT. Its protein product is CASSEGALNTGELFF.

The rearrangement links TRBV27 to TRBJ2-7; tentatively, D is TRBD2 (5 bases). V was shortened by 0 bases and J by 6 bases, with 9 bases between the two germline ends. CDR3 length equals 13 residues. In germline, CDR1 is MNHEY, CDR2 SMNVEV (reference sequence). CDR3 coding DNA: TGTGCCAGCAGTTTATCAGTAGCGACCGAGCAGTACTTC. This sequence encodes CASSLSVATEQYF.

The V and J genes are TRBV5-1 and TRBJ2-2, with 12 nucleotides matching TRBD2. Germline lookup yields CDR1 SGHRS and CDR2 YFSETQ. The V gene end was trimmed by 2 bases and the J gene end by 6 bases; junction bases not matched to a gene: 5. The CDR3 has 16 residues. CDR3 in DNA: TGCGCCAGCAGCTTTGGTGCTAGCGGGAGGGCCGGGGAGCTGTTTTTT. Translation: CASSFGASGRAGELFF.

The chain employs TRBV29-1 and TRBJ2-5; 11 bases are shared with TRBD1. The germline CDR1 and CDR2 sequences are SQVTM and ANQGSEA. The CDR3 loop spans 15 amino acids. J was trimmed by 1 base and V by 4 bases; bases with no gene match: 5. The chain's CDR3 is CSVGLGTGGQETQYF. As DNA, the CDR3 is TGCAGCGTTGGGCTGGGGACAGGGGGCCAAGAGACCCAGTACTTC.

The count of this clone is one. V usage is TRBV18 and J usage is TRBJ1-1; the match to TRBD1 covers 7 bases. CDR1 is KGHSH, CDR2 LQKENI, per germline. The CDR3 has 14 amino acids. V shed 3 bases and J 0 bases; nucleotides not matched to a gene: 1. Here the CDR3 DNA reads TGTGCCAGCTCACCGGACAGGTTGAACACTGAAGCTTTCTTT. This sequence encodes CASSPDRLNTEAFF.

CDR3 region: CASSYGTSGSNGELFF. In DNA form, the CDR3 reads TGTGCCAGCAGCTACGGGACTAGCGGGAGTAACGGGGAGCTGTTTTTT. V usage is TRBV11-2 and J usage is TRBJ2-2; 14 nucleotides match TRBD2. The trim removed 4 bases at V and 7 bases at J, leaving 5 bases unmatched. The length of the CDR3 is 16 residues. The germline V gene encodes CDR1 SGHAT and CDR2 FQNNGV.

The chain uses TRBV19 and TRBJ2-1, with 13 bases aligning to TRBD2. The length of the CDR3 is 16 residues. CDR1 and CDR2 (germline): LNHDA, SQIVND (reference sequence). V trimming: 4 bases; J trimming: 10 bases; junction bases outside the gene matches: 10. The CDR3 nucleotides are TGTGCCAGTAGTACCACTGGACTAGCGGGAGACAGAGAGCAGTTCTTC. Translating it yields CASSTTGLAGDREQFF.

This chain connects TRBV13 to TRBJ1-4, with 7 bases fitting TRBD1. The CDR3 has 16 amino acids. The ends lost 5 bases at V and 7 bases at J; junction bases unmatched: 13. Germline lookup yields CDR1 PRHDT and CDR2 FYEKMQ (reference sequence). The CDR3 here is CASSPGRQGGGEKLFF. The DNA for the CDR3 is TGTGCCAGCAGCCCGGGTCGGCAGGGGGGCGGTGAAAAACTGTTTTTT. Full variable domain (missing parts from reference TRBV13 and TRBJ1-4): AAGVIQSPRHLIKEKRETATLKCYPIPRHDTVYWYQQGPGQDPQFLISFYEKMQSDKGSIPDRFSAQQFSDYHSELNMSSLELGDSALYFCASSPGRQGGGEKLFFGSGTQLSVL.

V is TRBV5-1 and J is TRBJ1-4; TRBD1 might be the D (5 bases). V lost 4 bases to trimming and J lost 0 bases, with 19 bases between them. CDR3 size: 18 residues. From germline, CDR1 is SGHRS and CDR2 YFSETQ. CDR3 coding DNA: TGCGCCAGCAGCATGAAGGCAGGGCGAGGATCAACTAATGAAAAACTGTTTTTT. Translating gives CASSMKAGRGSTNEKLFF.

The rearrangement joins TRBV7-9 to TRBJ2-7; 7 nucleotides align to TRBD2. The V segment lost 6 bases and the J segment 2 bases; nucleotides outside the gene matches: 13. Per germline, CDR1 SEHNR and CDR2 FQNEAQ (reference sequence). The CDR3 length is 16 residues. CDR3 loop: CASSPTTGGRTYEQYF. The CDR3 DNA follows: TGTGCCAGCAGTCCCACGACCGGCGGGAGAACCTACGAGCAGTACTTC.